What follows describes a single T cell receptor beta chain. Antigen: not known. This CDR3 region has 16 residues. The V end lost 0 bases, the J end lost 0 bases, and 9 bases lay between the germline ends. Per the germline V gene, CDR1 is PRHDT and CDR2 is FYEKMQ (reference sequence). This entry comes from a study of cytotoxic CD8 clonotypes in ibrutinib-treated CLL. Study in general: The patient breakdown showed approximately ten relapsed/refractory and about 16 treatment-naive cases, with about 18 IGHV unmutated. Investigators collected response samples after a median roughly 13 months of treatment, range 6 to 36. Findings and caveats of the study: Clonality was elevated at ibrutinib response and had returned toward baseline at progression. Lymph node repertoires were not studied, and sampling times were unmatched.

The data were produced by immunoSEQ multiplex PCR, yet TCRdb's version contains in-frame clones alone and is incomplete. The repertoire has about 130,000 clones, approximately 85% of them found once; the top ten carry roughly 1.9%. Sequencing used PBMCs, obtained after 24 months of ibrutinib treatment. The TCR originated in a human donor with chronic lymphocytic leukemia. The chain joins TRBV13 to TRBJ1-5; D gene ambiguous. The CDR3: CASSLGTPSSNQPQHF. DNA of the CDR3: TGTGCCAGCAGCTTAGGGACACCAAGTAGCAATCAGCCCCAGCATTTT. The complete variable domain, with remaining parts taken from reference TRBV13 and TRBJ1-5, reads AAGVIQSPRHLIKEKRETATLKCYPIPRHDTVYWYQQGPGQDPQFLISFYEKMQSDKGSIPDRFSAQQFSDYHSELNMSSLELGDSALYFCASSLGTPSSNQPQHFGDGTRLSIL.